These 31 T cell receptor beta chains originate from one sample sequenced in a study of long-term antiretroviral therapy in people with HIV. Survey-level resolution applied to immunoSEQ assay v3.0. Profiled with immunoSEQ multiplex PCR; TCRdb holds only in-frame clones, not every one. The sample comprises about 25,000 clones, 65% to 85% of which are singletons, and roughly 4.6% rests with the top ten. This material consisted of unsorted PBMCs, taken 3 years after starting antiretroviral therapy. These receptors were obtained from a man aged 18-30 years with HIV.

In this sample, this clone turned up once. The J gene is TRBJ1-5, the V gene TRBV5-4; D may be TRBD1 (5 bases). V dropped 0 bases and J dropped 9 bases, with 10 bases sitting between them. CDR3 size: 13 residues. Germline V CDR1 and CDR2: SGHNT, YYREEE (reference sequence). This CDR3 reads CASSLGGSRPQHF. The CDR3 nucleotides are TGTGCCAGCAGCTTGGGGGGGTCGAGGCCCCAGCATTTT.

The J gene is TRBJ2-7, the V gene TRBV5-5, with a weak D call TRBD2 (7 bases). The CDR3 has 14 residues. CDR1 SGHKS and CDR2 YYEKEE come from the germline V gene (reference sequence). The V gene lost 2 bases and the J gene lost 4 bases, with 13 bases spanning the gap. The DNA for the CDR3 is TGTGCCAGCAGCTTCTGGGGGGGCAGGTACGAGCAGTACTTC. It encodes CASSFWGGRYEQYF.

This clone was seen more than once but under ten times. This sequence joins TRBV11-1 and TRBJ1-3; the match to TRBD1 covers 8 bases. The CDR3 consists of 18 residues. Per germline, CDR1 SGHAT and CDR2 FQDESV (reference sequence). V lost 5 bases, J lost 3 bases, and 15 bases stayed unmatched. CDR3 sequence reads: CASSQPRRQGAVGNTIYF. Here the CDR3 DNA reads TGTGCCAGCAGCCAGCCGCGTCGGCAGGGGGCTGTTGGAAACACCATATATTTT.

V is TRBV9 and J is TRBJ1-5; no definite D call. Germline CDR1 SGDLS, CDR2 YYNGEE. With 4 bases removed from V and 0 bases from J, the gap between germline ends came to 11 bases. The CDR3 has 15 amino acids. CDR3 amino acids: CASSPDGYSNQPQHF. The CDR3 coding sequence is TGTGCCAGCAGCCCAGACGGATATAGCAATCAGCCCCAGCATTTT. The variable domain in full, with the rest retrieved from reference TRBV9 and TRBJ1-5, is DSGVTQTPKHLITATGQRVTLRCSPRSGDLSVYWYQQSLDQGLQFLIQYYNGEERAKGNILERFSAQQFPDLHSELNLSSLELGDSALYFCASSPDGYSNQPQHFGDGTRLSIL.

This chain links TRBV5-1 with TRBJ2-1, with 7 bases that match TRBD2. Germline V gene sequence: CDR1 SGHRS, CDR2 YFSETQ. V dropped 4 bases and J dropped 6; count of bases not matched to a gene: 4. The CDR3 totals 13 residues. The CDR3 here is CASSPSGGNEQFF. CDR3 bases: TGCGCCAGCAGCCCCTCGGGGGGCAATGAGCAGTTCTTC.

V gene TRBV13 combines with J gene TRBJ2-2; a weak D match, TRBD2 (6 bases). CDR1 and CDR2 from the germline V gene are PRHDT and FYEKMQ (reference sequence). V shed 6 bases and J shed 3 bases, with 20 bases lying between them. The length of the CDR3 is 17 residues. The CDR3 loop is CASSPLEAGLDTGELFF. DNA of the CDR3: TGTGCCAGCAGTCCCCTGGAGGCGGGGCTTGACACCGGGGAGCTGTTTTTT.

The chain recombines TRBV11-2 with TRBJ1-3; a weak D match, TRBD1 (6 bases). V lost 5 bases and J lost 0, with 17 bases in between. Germline CDR1 and CDR2: SGHAT and FQNNGV. This CDR3 is 17 amino acids long. The CDR3 reads CASSRDSRTASGNTIYF. The CDR3 nucleotides are TGTGCCAGCAGCCGCGATAGTAGGACAGCCTCTGGAAACACCATATATTTT.

The V call is TRBV6-5, the J call TRBJ1-1; perhaps TRBD1 as D (6 bases). Germline-derived CDR1 and CDR2 are MNHEY and SVGAGI. V lost 0 bases to trimming and J lost 7 bases, with 15 bases between them. CDR3 length equals 15 residues. The CDR3 DNA follows: TGTGCCAGCAGTTACTCGGACAGCCCTTGGAGTGAAGCTTTCTTT. Protein sequence: CASSYSDSPWSEAFF.

This clone has only one observation. V gene TRBV27 combines with J gene TRBJ2-3; 8 bases map to TRBD2. This CDR3 has 14 residues. Germline V gene sequence: CDR1 MNHEY, CDR2 SMNVEV (reference sequence). V lost 7 bases to trimming and J lost 4 bases; unmatched junction nucleotides: 7. The CDR3 loop is CASNIAGSSDTQYF. CDR3 nucleotides: TGTGCCAGCAATATAGCGGGGAGCTCAGATACGCAGTATTTT.

This chain joins TRBV7-3 and TRBJ2-5; TRBD1 is a possible D gene (6 bases). The CDR3 contains 15 residues. With 2 bases removed from V and 5 bases from J, the gap between germline ends came to 15 bases. Germline V CDR1 and CDR2: SGHTA, FQGTGA. The CDR3 bases are TGTGCCAGCAGCTTATTCAGGGGTGATACGGAGACCCAGTACTTC. It is translated as CASSLFRGDTETQYF.

The rearrangement uses TRBV25-1 and TRBJ2-3; D not resolved. The CDR3 is 12 amino acids. V lost 4 bases and J 4 bases, leaving 6 bases between the germline ends. Germline V gives CDR1 MGHDK, CDR2 SYGVNS. CDR3 protein: CASSGQADTQYF. The CDR3 coding sequence is TGTGCCAGCAGTGGTCAAGCAGATACGCAGTATTTT.

V and J are TRBV4-1 and TRBJ1-2; the match to TRBD1 covers 7 bases. Germline V gives CDR1 MGHRA, CDR2 YSYEKL. V lost 0 bases to trimming and J lost 4 bases; unmatched junction nucleotides: 11. This CDR3 contains 17 residues. The CDR3 sequence is CASSQEGQLGTLYGYTF. CDR3 in DNA: TGCGCCAGCAGCCAAGAGGGACAGCTCGGGACTCTCTATGGCTACACCTTC.

This chain connects TRBV29-1 to TRBJ2-3, with no clear D. The CDR3 sequence is 13 residues long. With 3 bases removed from V and 0 bases from J, the gap between germline ends came to 7 bases. CDR1 and CDR2 from the germline V gene are SQVTM and ANQGSEA. CDR3 region: CSVDLTSTDTQYF. The CDR3 DNA reads as TGCAGCGTTGACCTTACTAGCACAGATACGCAGTATTTT.

This chain connects TRBV7-3 to TRBJ2-1; 9 bases match TRBD1. Germline loops: CDR1 SGHTA, CDR2 FQGTGA. The V gene end was trimmed by 5 bases and the J gene end by 4 bases; junction bases not matched to a gene: 6. This CDR3 comprises 15 residues. The CDR3 loop reads CASSAVGQGYNEQFF. CDR3 coding DNA: TGTGCCAGCAGCGCGGTGGGACAGGGATACAATGAGCAGTTCTTC.

V gene TRBV5-1 combines with J gene TRBJ2-2; no firm D call. The germline V gene encodes CDR1 SGHRS and CDR2 YFSETQ. Trimming pared 0 bases from V and 1 base from J, leaving 4 bases between. There are 14 residues in the CDR3. DNA of the CDR3: TGCGCCAGCAGCTTGGACGGGAACACCGGGGAGCTGTTTTTT. Encoded protein: CASSLDGNTGELFF.

V usage is TRBV2 and J usage is TRBJ2-1, with D perhaps TRBD1 (6 bases). CDR1 is SNHLY and CDR2 is FYNNEI in the germline V gene. The CDR3 consists of 15 residues. V shed 8 bases and J shed 0 bases, with 14 bases lying between them. Written as DNA, the CDR3 is TGTGCCAGCGGGAGCGACAGGCTCTCCTACAATGAGCAGTTCTTC. This gives the protein CASGSDRLSYNEQFF.

Only one count was recorded for this clone. V is TRBV10-1 and J is TRBJ1-3, with D tentatively TRBD1 (5 bases). This CDR3 contains 13 residues. V lost 3 bases and J lost 9, with 12 bases in between. Germline CDR1 reads WNHNN; CDR2 reads SYGVQD (reference sequence). This chain's CDR3 is CASSETPGSTIYF. As DNA, the CDR3 is TGCGCCAGCAGTGAAACCCCAGGGAGCACCATATATTTT.

The chain is built from TRBV6-5 and TRBJ1-1, with D possibly being TRBD1 (6 bases). The CDR3 sequence is 13 residues long. V was clipped by 7 bases and J by 1 base, with 10 bases between them. CDR1 is MNHEY and CDR2 is SVGAGI in the germline V gene. CDR3 sequence (DNA): TGTGCCAGCACACGACAGGAGAACACTGAAGCTTTCTTT. It encodes CASTRQENTEAFF.

The table lists this clone with a few counts. The chain employs TRBV19 and TRBJ1-5, with D unclear. Trimming cost V 1 base and J 3 bases, with 7 bases left between them. This CDR3 contains 14 residues. CDR1 is LNHDA, CDR2 SQIVND, per germline (reference sequence). The CDR3 DNA is TGTGCCAGTAGTATAGTTGGGTTCAATCAGCCCCAGCATTTT. Protein: CASSIVGFNQPQHF.

CDR3: CASGRGSYNSPLHF. CDR3 DNA: TGTGCCAGCGGTCGCGGCAGCTATAATTCACCCCTCCACTTT. The chain has TRBV28 and TRBJ1-6; no definite D call. Trimming removed 8 bases at V and 3 bases at J, with 11 bases between. Germline values: CDR1 MDHEN, CDR2 SYDVKM. This CDR3 is built from 14 residues.

This rearrangement joins TRBV4-2 to TRBJ1-2; 7 bases map to TRBD1. The CDR3 spans 14 residues. CDR1 is LGHNA, CDR2 YNFKEQ, per germline. V lost 1 base and J lost 8; bases outside the gene matches: 7. CDR3 in DNA: TGTGCCAGCAGCCAAGGGCAGGGGGGCCGGGGCTACACCTTC. Protein product: CASSQGQGGRGYTF.

This clone was counted between two and nine times. CDR3 DNA sequence: TGTGCCAGCAGTTTGGGACGCGGCTATGGCTACACCTTC. Translation: CASSLGRGYGYTF. The V and J genes are TRBV27 and TRBJ1-2; a possible D gene is TRBD1 (5 bases). The CDR3 has 13 residues. Germline CDR1 MNHEY, CDR2 SMNVEV (reference sequence). Trimming removed 3 bases at V and 4 bases at J, with 9 bases between.

V gene TRBV2 combines with J gene TRBJ2-1, with 8 nucleotides matching TRBD1. This CDR3 has 13 residues. Looked up from germline, CDR1 is SNHLY and CDR2 is FYNNEI. The trim removed 11 bases at V and 8 bases at J, leaving 11 bases unmatched. The chain's CDR3 is CAGGQGSWDEQFF. The CDR3 DNA sequence: TGTGCCGGAGGACAGGGTTCATGGGATGAGCAGTTCTTC. Supplemented by reference TRBV2 and TRBJ2-1, the full variable domain reads EPEVTQTPSHQVTQMGQEVILRCVPISNHLYFYWYRQILGQKVEFLVSFYNNEISEKSEIFDDQFSVERPDGSNFTLKIRSTKLEDSAMYFCAGGQGSWDEQFFGPGTRLTVL.

The rearrangement joins TRBV10-3 to TRBJ1-2, with D tentatively TRBD1 (5 bases). This CDR3 region has 12 residues. CDR1 is ENHRY and CDR2 is SYGVKD in the germline V gene. Trimming took off 4 bases at V and 4 bases at J, with 7 bases between the two ends. The CDR3 coding sequence is TGTGCCATCAGTGGACAGCCCTATGGCTACACCTTC. Its translation: CAISGQPYGYTF.

The genes are TRBV7-3 and TRBJ2-5; 8 positions match TRBD1. CDR3 length equals 13 residues. Germline lookup yields CDR1 SGHTA and CDR2 FQGTGA. V lost 5 bases, J lost 5 bases, and 4 bases stayed unmatched. CDR3 DNA sequence: TGTGCCAGCAGCCGGGGACAGGTGGAGACCCAGTACTTC. Translation: CASSRGQVETQYF.

This rearrangement joins TRBV29-1 to TRBJ2-1; no definite D call. The V end lost 5 bases, the J end lost 0 bases, and 5 bases lay between the germline ends. The CDR3 is 12 amino acids. The germline V gene has CDR1 SQVTM and CDR2 ANQGSEA. CDR3: CSVSSSYNEQFF. CDR3 DNA sequence: TGCAGCGTTAGCAGCTCCTACAATGAGCAGTTCTTC.

The V gene is TRBV5-1, the J gene TRBJ2-1; 12 positions match TRBD2. Trimming removed 0 bases from V and 4 bases from J; junction bases left unmatched: 8. The CDR3 sequence is 18 residues long. Per germline, CDR1 SGHRS and CDR2 YFSETQ. In nucleotides, the CDR3 is TGCGCCAGCAGCTTGGGGCTAGCGGGGGGGCCCCGGTACAATGAGCAGTTCTTC. It codes for CASSLGLAGGPRYNEQFF.

This clone turned up a few times. The CDR3 nucleotides are TGTGCCAGCAGCGAAGGACTGGCAGTGGGAAACACCATATATTTT. Its translation: CASSEGLAVGNTIYF. The chain carries TRBV7-8 and TRBJ1-3, with D unclear. Germline-derived CDR1 and CDR2 are SGHVS and FQNEAQ. Trimming shortened V by 5 bases and J by 4 bases, and 15 bases separated the two germline ends. The CDR3 length is 15 residues.

This chain joins TRBV9 and TRBJ2-2; no reliable D call. From germline, CDR1 is SGDLS and CDR2 YYNGEE. Trimming cost V 0 bases and J 4 bases, with 10 bases left between them. This CDR3 spans 15 amino acids. CDR3 nucleotides: TGTGCCAGCAGCGTAGAGGCGTCCTCCACCGGGGAGCTGTTTTTT. Its translation: CASSVEASSTGELFF.

In this sample, this clone turned up a few times. This sequence joins TRBV19 and TRBJ2-7, with D possibly being TRBD2 (6 bases). CDR1 LNHDA and CDR2 SQIVND come from the germline V gene (reference sequence). The CDR3 runs to 13 residues. V was clipped by 1 base and J by 2 bases, with 6 bases between them. The DNA for the CDR3 is TGTGCCAGTAGTATAGGGGGGGCCTACGAGCAGTACTTC. As protein: CASSIGGAYEQYF.

This chain joins TRBV5-4 and TRBJ1-2, with D possibly TRBD1 on 6 matching bases. V lost 4 bases and J lost 4, with 8 bases in between. The length of the CDR3 is 12 residues. Germline CDR1 reads SGHNT; CDR2 reads YYREEE (reference sequence). The CDR3 sequence is CASSPDSYGYTF. CDR3 coding DNA: TGTGCCAGCAGCCCGGACAGCTATGGCTACACCTTC.